This T cell receptor (beta chain) was identified in a study of control samples from healthy donors and cancer patients. Between the trimmed V and J ends, which lost 5 bases and 1 base, there was a span of 8 bases. Germline V gene sequence: CDR1 LGHNA, CDR2 YSLEER. The CDR3 sequence is 13 residues long. Some clones are missing from TCRdb's copy, which holds only in-frame ones; the method was immunoSEQ multiplex PCR. The table shows roughly 90,000 clones, with around 80% occurring only once. The sample consisted of blood. The chain carries TRBV4-3 and TRBJ2-5, with D hard to call. The sequence came from a woman aged 60 to 75 in good health. CDR3 sequence reads: CASSVGIQETQYF. The CDR3 DNA reads as TGCGCCAGCAGCGTGGGGATCCAAGAGACCCAGTACTTC.